Below are 8 T cell receptor beta chains sequenced from a single sample in a study of blood T cell repertoires in COVID-19. Some clones are missing from TCRdb's copy, which holds only in-frame ones; the method was immunoSEQ multiplex PCR. The data hold 50,000 to 75,000 clones, with around 77% observed a single time. The specimen sequenced was peripheral blood. Receptors were obtained from a man older than 75 with active or convalescent COVID-19.

This sequence joins TRBV7-3 and TRBJ1-1; TRBD1 might be the D (6 bases). CDR1 and CDR2 (germline): SGHTA, FQGTGA. The CDR3 covers 14 residues. V shed 1 base and J shed 11 bases, with 17 bases lying between them. The CDR3 here is CASSLRGTLEEAFF. CDR3 nucleotide sequence: TGTGCCAGCAGCTTAAGAGGGACACTTGAGGAGGCTTTCTTT.

CDR3 nucleotides: TGTGCCACCAGTGACCCCGGGGGGGCGAGGGAGGAGACCCAGTACTTC. Translated, it gives CATSDPGGAREETQYF. The chain links TRBV24-1 to TRBJ2-5, with TRBD2 identical over 8 bases. The length of the CDR3 is 16 residues. Germline V gene lookup returns CDR1 KGHDR and CDR2 SFDVKD. The junction had 11 bases not matched to a gene; V was cut back by 4 bases and J by 5 bases.

V gene TRBV5-1 combines with J gene TRBJ2-7; no reliable D call. Trimming shortened V by 4 bases and J by 2 bases, and 10 bases separated the two germline ends. Germline V gene lookup returns CDR1 SGHRS and CDR2 YFSETQ. CDR3 size: 13 residues. The DNA of the CDR3 is TGCGCCAGCAGCATTACAGACCCCTACGAGCAGTACTTC. Its translation is CASSITDPYEQYF.

This clone has more than one count but fewer than ten. The chain joins TRBV10-3 to TRBJ2-3, with D maybe TRBD2 (6 bases). The V and J ends lost 5 bases and 0 bases respectively, with 18 bases between them. This CDR3 is built from 17 residues. Germline V gene lookup returns CDR1 ENHRY and CDR2 SYGVKD. CDR3 sequence: CAISSFVAGRSTDTQYF. CDR3 DNA: TGTGCCATCAGTTCTTTCGTCGCGGGACGGAGCACAGATACGCAGTATTTT.

The chain uses TRBV19 and TRBJ1-1; unclear D gene. The CDR3 sequence is 15 residues long. Per germline, CDR1 LNHDA and CDR2 SQIVND (reference sequence). Between the trimmed V and J ends, which lost 3 bases and 4 bases, there was a span of 15 bases. CDR3 DNA: TGTGCCAGTAGTATTTTTGGAGTAATCCGCACTGAAGCTTTCTTT. Translation gives CASSIFGVIRTEAFF.

The V and J genes are TRBV3-1 (or the pseudogene TRBV3-2) and TRBJ2-1; TRBD2 aligns across 12 bases. V was pared by 1 base and J by 6 bases, with 7 bases of the junction left unmatched. The CDR3 spans 17 residues. The germline V gene encodes CDR1 LGHDT and CDR2 YNNKEL (reference sequence). CDR3 DNA sequence: TGTGCCAGCAGCCAAGGGACTAGCGGGGTTTTTGGCAATGAGCAGTTCTTC. Its protein is CASSQGTSGVFGNEQFF.

This clone was observed at least ten times. This chain uses TRBV7-8 with TRBJ2-3, with TRBD2 matching 11 bases. Looked up from germline, CDR1 is SGHVS and CDR2 is FQNEAQ. V dropped 5 bases and J dropped 7; count of bases not matched to a gene: 5. The CDR3 consists of 14 residues. The CDR3, as DNA: TGTGCCAGCAGCCAAACTAGCGGGGGAAATACGCAGTATTTT. This sequence encodes CASSQTSGGNTQYF.

The count of this clone is one. The CDR3 bases are TGTGCCAGCAGCGATGGGGGCCATGTCGGCTACGAGCAGTACTTC. As protein: CASSDGGHVGYEQYF. The V and J genes are TRBV6-2 or TRBV6-3 and TRBJ2-7; D is perhaps TRBD1 (6 bases). The CDR3 totals 15 residues. Germline loops: CDR1 MNHEY, CDR2 SVGEGT. The V end was cut by 6 bases, the J end by 3 bases, with 18 bases between.